The next 7 T cell receptor beta chains were all read from a single sample in a study of spatial heterogeneity in lung cancer. Time point: sample taken at primary tumor resection. Whole RNA, isolated from tumor, nontumor lung or frozen PBMC, was sequenced without prior sorting. From the 5' RACE reads, TCRdb called clonotypes with MiXCR, one entry per CDR3 protein. The sample lists about 30,000 distinct CDR3 sequences, around 9.2% occurring once. The sequencing here drew on PBMCs, taken at surgery. These receptors were collected from a female donor with early-stage non-small cell lung cancer.

In its sample, this clonotype was seen many times. The genes are TRBV7-6 and TRBJ1-1; D may be TRBD1 (6 bases). In germline, CDR1 is SGHVS, CDR2 FNYEAQ. The length of the CDR3 is 14 residues. V was trimmed by 5 bases and J by 4 bases, leaving 14 bases between them. CDR3 coding DNA: TGTGCCAGCAGCCCCTCTACAGGGCGCACTGAAGCTTTCTTT. The encoded protein is CASSPSTGRTEAFF. Drawing the rest from reference TRBV7-6 and TRBJ1-1, the complete variable domain is GAGVSQSPRYKVTKRGQDVALRCDPISGHVSLYWYRQALGQGPEFLTYFNYEAQQDKSGLPNDRFSAERPEGSISTLTIQRTEQRDSAMYRCASSPSTGRTEAFFGQGTRLTVV.

The chain is built from TRBV18 and TRBJ2-3; D not resolved. Germline V gene lookup returns CDR1 KGHSH and CDR2 LQKENI. The V end was cut by 10 bases, the J end by 0 bases, with 17 bases between. CDR3 length: 15 residues. This CDR3 reads CATLGAVGSTDTQYF. CDR3 DNA: TGTGCCACCCTTGGTGCCGTCGGGAGCACAGATACGCAGTATTTT.

This clonotype has at least ten counts. The gene calls are TRBV9 and TRBJ1-2; 8 bases line up with TRBD1. CDR1 SGDLS and CDR2 YYNGEE come from the germline V gene. This CDR3 is 17 amino acids long. V lost 0 bases, J lost 2 bases, and 9 bases stayed unmatched. The DNA of the CDR3 is TGTGCCAGCAGCGTAGCCGAGGGATGGACAGGGAACTATGGCTACACCTTC. Translated: CASSVAEGWTGNYGYTF.

This clonotype was seen a few times. This chain connects TRBV7-9 to TRBJ2-1; D is ambiguous. This CDR3 has 18 residues. Trimming shortened V by 2 bases and J by 3 bases, and 20 bases separated the two germline ends. From germline, CDR1 is SEHNR and CDR2 FQNEAQ (reference sequence). The CDR3 loop reads CASSLPFRLAGYYNEQFF. The CDR3 DNA sequence: TGTGCCAGCAGCTTACCCTTTAGATTAGCAGGTTACTACAATGAGCAGTTCTTC. Supplemented by reference TRBV7-9 and TRBJ2-1, the full variable domain reads DTGVSQNPRHKITKRGQNVTFRCDPISEHNRLYWYRQTLGQGPEFLTYFQNEAQLEKSRLLSDRFSAERPKGSFSTLEIQRTEQGDSAMYLCASSLPFRLAGYYNEQFFGPGTRLTVL.

This clonotype was seen many times. The chain combines TRBV27 with TRBJ2-2, with TRBD2 identical over 7 bases. The V segment lost 3 bases and the J segment 6 bases; nucleotides outside the gene matches: 4. The CDR3 has 14 residues. Germline V gene data show CDR1 as MNHEY and CDR2 as SMNVEV (reference sequence). The CDR3 region has the DNA TGTGCCAGCAGTTTGGGGGGGATTCCCGGGGAGCTGTTTTTT. This sequence encodes CASSLGGIPGELFF.

This clonotype was recorded at least ten times. This chain's CDR3 is CASSVGARYKETQYF. The CDR3 DNA sequence: TGTGCCAGCAGCGTAGGAGCCCGCTACAAAGAGACCCAGTACTTC. The chain couples TRBV9 to TRBJ2-5, with unresolved D. The CDR3 runs 15 residues. V was cut by 0 bases and J by 3 bases, with 12 bases left in between. Germline values: CDR1 SGDLS, CDR2 YYNGEE.

This chain joins TRBV5-1 and TRBJ1-1; no clear D gene. CDR3 length: 15 residues. V was shortened by 0 bases and J by 1 base, with 10 bases between the two germline ends. The germline gives CDR1 SGHRS, CDR2 YFSETQ. This CDR3 is CASSLGAGWNTEAFF. In DNA form, the CDR3 reads TGCGCCAGCAGCTTGGGTGCAGGTTGGAACACTGAAGCTTTCTTT.